The 22 T cell receptor beta chains below were found in one sample sequenced in a study of OX40 agonist ivuxolimab in advanced cancers. Clones were read by immunoSEQ multiplex PCR, and TCRdb kept only the in-frame ones, dropping some. The data show about 66,000 clones, 88% seen once. Material: CD4+ or CD8+ T cells sorted from blood, obtained in a trial of the OX40 agonist ivuxolimab. The source of these receptors is an adult with an advanced solid tumor such as melanoma, head and neck, liver or kidney cancer.

V gene TRBV7-9 combines with J gene TRBJ2-5; 7 bases fit TRBD1. V gave up 5 bases and J gave up 5 bases; unmatched junction bases: 11. The CDR3 covers 15 residues. Looked up from germline, CDR1 is SEHNR and CDR2 is FQNEAQ (reference sequence). Here the CDR3 reads CASSPHEGARETQYF. The CDR3 DNA reads as TGTGCCAGCAGCCCCCACGAGGGGGCTAGGGAGACCCAGTACTTC.

V usage is TRBV7-2 and J usage is TRBJ2-7; weak D call: TRBD2 (5 bases). The V gene lost 5 bases and the J gene lost 3 bases, with 20 bases spanning the gap. The CDR3 extends over 16 amino acids. Germline CDR1 is SGHTA and CDR2 is FQGNSA. This CDR3 reads CASSARRTLRGYEQYF. The CDR3 coding sequence is TGTGCCAGCAGCGCCAGACGAACACTACGGGGCTACGAGCAGTACTTC.

The chain links TRBV5-6 to TRBJ2-5; the D is unclear. The V and J ends lost 0 bases and 8 bases respectively, with 14 bases between them. This CDR3 comprises 14 residues. The germline V gene encodes CDR1 SGHDT and CDR2 YYEEEE. The CDR3 reads CASSLGPQALTQYF. In DNA, the CDR3 is TGTGCCAGCAGCTTGGGACCTCAAGCCTTAACCCAGTACTTC.

CDR3 loop: CASSVVGGNTEAFF. The DNA for the CDR3 is TGTGCCAGCAGCGTAGTTGGGGGGAACACTGAAGCTTTCTTT. V usage is TRBV9 and J usage is TRBJ1-1; maybe TRBD1 (5 bases). CDR1 and CDR2 from the germline V gene are SGDLS and YYNGEE. Deletions cut 0 bases from V and 1 base from J, with 7 bases between. This CDR3 is built from 14 residues.

V usage is TRBV28 and J usage is TRBJ2-5; TRBD2 might be the D (5 bases). There are 12 residues in the CDR3. Trimming shortened V by 5 bases and J by 7 bases, and 11 bases separated the two germline ends. Germline V gives CDR1 MDHEN, CDR2 SYDVKM. The CDR3 spells CASSPPGRTQYF. DNA of the CDR3: TGTGCCAGCAGTCCCCCGGGAAGGACCCAGTACTTC.

The rearrangement joins TRBV28 to TRBJ2-7; weak D call: TRBD2 (6 bases). Germline CDR1 reads MDHEN; CDR2 reads SYDVKM. The CDR3 spans 15 residues. Trimming took 2 bases from V and 7 from J, leaving 18 bases between them. CDR3: CASSLRGAGPREQYF. The CDR3, as DNA: TGTGCCAGCAGTTTACGAGGCGCGGGACCGAGGGAGCAGTACTTC.

This clone was observed a handful of times. Other DNA sequences within the sample encode an identical CDR3. The V gene is TRBV9, the J gene TRBJ1-1; the D gene is possibly TRBD1 (6 bases). The V end lost 0 bases, the J end lost 4 bases, and 7 bases lay between the germline ends. The CDR3 totals 13 residues. The germline V gene has CDR1 SGDLS and CDR2 YYNGEE. CDR3 amino acids: CASSVEGGTEAFF. CDR3 nucleotide sequence: TGTGCCAGCAGCGTAGAAGGGGGCACTGAAGCTTTCTTT.

This CDR3 is CASSQGVHLQETQYF. CDR3 in DNA: TGCGCCAGCAGCCAAGGAGTCCATCTCCAGGAGACCCAGTACTTC. The chain uses TRBV4-1 and TRBJ2-5; D gene uncertain. CDR3 size: 15 residues. The V gene lost 1 base and the J gene lost 5 bases, with 14 bases spanning the gap. Germline assignment: CDR1 MGHRA and CDR2 YSYEKL.

The chain joins TRBV5-1 to TRBJ2-1; a weak D match, TRBD2 (5 bases). Germline CDR1 is SGHRS and CDR2 is YFSETQ. V lost 0 bases to trimming and J lost 8 bases, with 21 bases between them. This CDR3 has 17 amino acids. The DNA for the CDR3 is TGCGCCAGCAGCTTGGTACCAGGAATTCGGGGTATCGATGAGCAGTTCTTC. Amino acid sequence: CASSLVPGIRGIDEQFF.

The chain employs TRBV2 and TRBJ2-5; D perhaps matches TRBD2 (6 bases). Trimming pared 0 bases from V and 7 bases from J, leaving 15 bases between. This CDR3 region has 15 residues. CDR1 and CDR2 (germline): SNHLY, FYNNEI. CDR3 sequence: CASSEAGPPRGTQYF. CDR3 nucleotides: TGTGCCAGCAGTGAAGCGGGCCCCCCGCGGGGGACCCAGTACTTC. Looking up the rest from reference TRBV2 and TRBJ2-5 gives the full variable domain: EPEVTQTPSHQVTQMGQEVILRCVPISNHLYFYWYRQILGQKVEFLVSFYNNEISEKSEIFDDQFSVERPDGSNFTLKIRSTKLEDSAMYFCASSEAGPPRGTQYFGPGTRLLVL.

The chain employs TRBV28 and TRBJ2-1, with a tentative D call TRBD2 (6 bases). The CDR3 extends over 13 amino acids. The V gene's germline CDR1 is MDHEN and CDR2 SYDVKM. V lost 7 bases and J 7 bases, leaving 14 bases between the germline ends. CDR3: CASIGGVGNEQFF. The CDR3 region has the DNA TGTGCCAGCATCGGAGGGGTAGGGAATGAGCAGTTCTTC.

The J gene is TRBJ2-3, the V gene TRBV14, with 8 bases fitting TRBD2. The length of the CDR3 is 14 residues. Losses at the gene ends were 6 bases for V and 0 bases for J; bases not matched to a gene: 2. Germline loops: CDR1 SGHDN, CDR2 FVKESK. The CDR3 loop reads CASSLAGSTDTQYF. The CDR3 DNA reads TGTGCCAGCAGTTTAGCGGGGAGCACAGATACGCAGTATTTT.

The CDR3 DNA sequence: TGTGCCAGCAGTTTAAGTGGGGTTGAAAAACTGTTTTTT. Its translation: CASSLSGVEKLFF. The chain couples TRBV28 to TRBJ1-4; D not certain. Deletions cut 2 bases from V and 7 bases from J, with 8 bases between. The CDR3 is made up of 13 amino acids. CDR1 MDHEN and CDR2 SYDVKM come from the germline V gene.

V usage is TRBV10-1 and J usage is TRBJ2-2, with 9 bases that match TRBD2. Germline V gene data show CDR1 as WNHNN and CDR2 as SYGVQD (reference sequence). Trimming took 0 bases from V and 7 from J; bases not matched to a gene: 6. CDR3 length: 16 amino acids. Here the CDR3 DNA reads TGCGCCAGCAGTGAGTCGGCTAGCGGGACGGTCGGGGAGCTGTTTTTT. Amino acid sequence: CASSESASGTVGELFF.

The chain couples TRBV6-5 to TRBJ2-2; D ambiguous. Germline CDR1 is MNHEY and CDR2 is SVGAGI. This CDR3 is built from 16 residues. Trimming left V 2 bases short and J 0 bases short, with 10 bases between. The CDR3 coding sequence is TGTGCCAGCAGTTACCTCCGGCCATCGAACACCGGGGAGCTGTTTTTT. Translated, it gives CASSYLRPSNTGELFF.

The V gene is TRBV5-4, the J gene TRBJ1-5; D not resolved. Between the trimmed V and J ends, which lost 2 bases and 5 bases, there was a span of 14 bases. This CDR3 has 15 amino acids. Germline assignment: CDR1 SGHNT and CDR2 YYREEE (reference sequence). The CDR3 DNA is TGTGCCAGCAGCTTAGATACCGGGAGCCATCAGCCCCAGCATTTT. It encodes CASSLDTGSHQPQHF. Drawing the rest from reference TRBV5-4 and TRBJ1-5, the complete variable domain is ETGVTQSPTHLIKTRGQQVTLRCSSQSGHNTVSWYQQALGQGPQFIFQYYREEENGRGNFPPRFSGLQFPNYSSELNVNALELDDSALYLCASSLDTGSHQPQHFGDGTRLSIL.

The chain uses TRBV7-9 and TRBJ2-2; D unclear. Germline-derived CDR1 and CDR2 are SEHNR and FQNEAQ (reference sequence). This CDR3 is 16 amino acids long. V lost 2 bases and J lost 1, with 11 bases in between. The CDR3 is CASSLRAARNTGELFF. CDR3 DNA sequence: TGTGCCAGCAGCTTAAGGGCAGCTAGGAACACCGGGGAGCTGTTTTTT. The whole variable domain, filled in from reference TRBV7-9 and TRBJ2-2, reads DTGVSQNPRHKITKRGQNVTFRCDPISEHNRLYWYRQTLGQGPEFLTYFQNEAQLEKSRLLSDRFSAERPKGSFSTLEIQRTEQGDSAMYLCASSLRAARNTGELFFGEGSRLTVL.

The chain employs TRBV5-1 and TRBJ1-5; 7 bases are shared with TRBD1. V shed 4 bases and J 5 bases; nucleotides not matched to a gene: 6. CDR3 size: 14 residues. CDR1 is SGHRS and CDR2 is YFSETQ in the germline V gene. CDR3 bases: TGCGCCAGCAGCCCACAGGGGCGGCATCAGCCCCAGCATTTT. It translates to CASSPQGRHQPQHF.

CDR3 sequence (DNA): TGTGCCAGCAGCTTCAATTGGAGACAGACCCAGTACTTC. Translation: CASSFNWRQTQYF. The chain carries TRBV7-3 and TRBJ2-5; the D is unclear. Germline-derived CDR1 and CDR2 are SGHTA and FQGTGA. Trimming took off 3 bases at V and 6 bases at J, with 11 bases between the two ends. The CDR3 runs 13 residues.

This chain joins TRBV5-6 and TRBJ2-4; perhaps TRBD1 as D (5 bases). The CDR3 is made up of 17 amino acids. V dropped 0 bases and J dropped 3 bases, with 16 bases sitting between them. Germline V gene sequence: CDR1 SGHDT, CDR2 YYEEEE. CDR3 in DNA: TGTGCCAGCAGCTTGGGGCAGGGAACATCGAGCAAAAACATTCAGTACTTC. Its translation: CASSLGQGTSSKNIQYF.

V and J are TRBV20-1 and TRBJ1-5; TRBD1 might be the D (5 bases). CDR3 size: 11 residues. Germline CDR1 reads DFQATT; CDR2 reads SNEGSKA (reference sequence). CDR3 coding DNA: TGCAGCCTCCCGAGGGGTCGACTCCAGCATTTT. This translates into CSLPRGRLQHF.

J is TRBJ2-5 and V is TRBV19; D unclear. This CDR3 has 13 residues. CDR1 LNHDA and CDR2 SQIVND come from the germline V gene (reference sequence). Trimming shortened V by 0 bases and J by 5 bases, and 7 bases separated the two germline ends. This CDR3 reads CASSIDQGETQYF. In nucleotides, the CDR3 is TGTGCCAGTAGTATAGATCAAGGGGAGACCCAGTACTTC.